This TCR beta chain was observed in a study of shared clonotypes between healthy human individuals. Broader study findings: Generation of non-shared clonotypes was less probable than generation of clonotypes shared by all four donors.

Profiled with immunoSEQ multiplex PCR; TCRdb holds only in-frame clones, not every one. The data hold roughly 2 million clones, with approximately 94% observed a single time. Naive CD8 cells were CD45RO-negative, positively selected for CCR7, excluding terminally differentiated effector memory CD45RA+ cells. Donors had no recently reported acute infections or vaccinations and were HIV-negative. The CDR3 is made up of 17 amino acids. V lost 2 bases and J 0 bases, leaving 16 bases between the germline ends. Per germline, CDR1 MDHEN and CDR2 SYDVKM. Of note for this clone: Its antigen is still unknown.

This chain connects TRBV28 to TRBJ1-1; no clear D gene. Material: naive CD8+ T cells sorted from blood. This sequence was found in a man between 18 and 35 years old in good health. For the CDR3, the DNA is TGTGCCAGCAGTTTACCCGTACCCCTGATAATGAACACTGAAGCTTTCTTT. Translation gives CASSLPVPLIMNTEAFF.